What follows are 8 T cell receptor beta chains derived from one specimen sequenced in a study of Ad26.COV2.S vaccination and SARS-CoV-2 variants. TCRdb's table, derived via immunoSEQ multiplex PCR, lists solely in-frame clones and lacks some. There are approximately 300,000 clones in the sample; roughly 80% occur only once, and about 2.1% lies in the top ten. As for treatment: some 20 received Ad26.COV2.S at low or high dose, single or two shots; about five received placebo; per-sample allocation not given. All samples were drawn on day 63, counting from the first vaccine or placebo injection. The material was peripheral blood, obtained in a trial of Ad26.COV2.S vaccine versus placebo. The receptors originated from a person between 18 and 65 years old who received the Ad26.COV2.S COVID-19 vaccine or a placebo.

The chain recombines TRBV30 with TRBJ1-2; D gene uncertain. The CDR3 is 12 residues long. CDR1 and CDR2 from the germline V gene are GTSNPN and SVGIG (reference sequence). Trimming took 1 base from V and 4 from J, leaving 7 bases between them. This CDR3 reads CAWSARSYGYTF. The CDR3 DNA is TGTGCCTGGAGTGCTCGGTCCTATGGCTACACCTTC.

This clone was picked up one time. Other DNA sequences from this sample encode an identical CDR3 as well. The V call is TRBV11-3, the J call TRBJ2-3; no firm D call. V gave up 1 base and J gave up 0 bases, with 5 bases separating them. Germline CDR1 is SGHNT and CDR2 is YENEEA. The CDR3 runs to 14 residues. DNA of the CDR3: TGTGCCAGCAGCTTAGGGGCTAGCACAGATACGCAGTATTTT. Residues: CASSLGASTDTQYF.

The CDR3 protein is CASSYNPGQINGYTF. The CDR3 region has the DNA TGTGCCAGCAGTTACAACCCGGGACAGATAAATGGCTACACCTTC. The chain joins TRBV6-6 to TRBJ1-2, with TRBD1 matching over 7 bases. CDR1 is MNHNY, CDR2 SVGAGI, per germline (reference sequence). The CDR3 covers 15 residues. V gave up 2 bases and J gave up 6 bases; unmatched junction bases: 9.

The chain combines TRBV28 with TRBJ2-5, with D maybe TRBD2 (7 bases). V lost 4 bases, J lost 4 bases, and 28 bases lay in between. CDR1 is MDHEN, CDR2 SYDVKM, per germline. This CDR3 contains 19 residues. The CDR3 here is CASSSQPSGGAGFGETQYF. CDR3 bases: TGTGCCAGCAGTTCACAACCCTCGGGGGGCGCGGGATTTGGAGAGACCCAGTACTTC.

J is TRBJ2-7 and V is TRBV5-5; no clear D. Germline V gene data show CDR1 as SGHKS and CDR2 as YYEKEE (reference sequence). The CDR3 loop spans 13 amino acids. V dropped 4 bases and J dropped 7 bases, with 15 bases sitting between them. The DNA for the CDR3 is TGTGCCAGCAGCGGTGATACCATAGGAGAGCAGTACTTC. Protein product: CASSGDTIGEQYF.

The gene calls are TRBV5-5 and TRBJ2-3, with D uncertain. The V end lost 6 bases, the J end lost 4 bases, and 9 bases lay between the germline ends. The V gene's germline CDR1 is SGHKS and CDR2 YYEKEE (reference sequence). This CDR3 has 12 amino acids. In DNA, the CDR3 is TGTGCCAGCAACCCGTATGCAGATACGCAGTATTTT. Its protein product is CASNPYADTQYF.

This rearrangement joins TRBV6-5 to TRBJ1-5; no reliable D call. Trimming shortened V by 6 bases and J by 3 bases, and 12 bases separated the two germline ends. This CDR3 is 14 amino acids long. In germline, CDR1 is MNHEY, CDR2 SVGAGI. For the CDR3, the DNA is TGTGCCAGCAGCCCAATACAGATCAATCAGCCCCAGCATTTT. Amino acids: CASSPIQINQPQHF.

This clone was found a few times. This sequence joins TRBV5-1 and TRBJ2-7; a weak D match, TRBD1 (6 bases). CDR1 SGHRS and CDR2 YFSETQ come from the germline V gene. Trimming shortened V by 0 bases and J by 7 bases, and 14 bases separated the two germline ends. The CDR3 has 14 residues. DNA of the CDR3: TGCGCCAGCAGCTTGGCCGGGACAAGGAAGGAGCAGTACTTC. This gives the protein CASSLAGTRKEQYF.